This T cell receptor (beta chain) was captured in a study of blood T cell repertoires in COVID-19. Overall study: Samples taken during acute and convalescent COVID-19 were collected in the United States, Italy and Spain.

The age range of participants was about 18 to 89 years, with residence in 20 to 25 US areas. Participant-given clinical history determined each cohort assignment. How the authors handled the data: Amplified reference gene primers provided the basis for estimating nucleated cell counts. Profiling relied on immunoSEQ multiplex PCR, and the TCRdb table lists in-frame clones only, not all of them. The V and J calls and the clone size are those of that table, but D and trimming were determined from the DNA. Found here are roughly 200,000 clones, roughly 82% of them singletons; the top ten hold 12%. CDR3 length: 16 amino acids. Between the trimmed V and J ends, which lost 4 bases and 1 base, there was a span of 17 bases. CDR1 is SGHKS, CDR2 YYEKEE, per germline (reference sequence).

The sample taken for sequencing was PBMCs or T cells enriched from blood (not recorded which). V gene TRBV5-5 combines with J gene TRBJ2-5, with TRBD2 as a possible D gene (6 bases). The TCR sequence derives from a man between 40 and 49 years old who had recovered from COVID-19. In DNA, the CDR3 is TGTGCCAGCAGCATCCGGGACTTAACTTTCCAAGAGACCCAGTACTTC. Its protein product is CASSIRDLTFQETQYF.